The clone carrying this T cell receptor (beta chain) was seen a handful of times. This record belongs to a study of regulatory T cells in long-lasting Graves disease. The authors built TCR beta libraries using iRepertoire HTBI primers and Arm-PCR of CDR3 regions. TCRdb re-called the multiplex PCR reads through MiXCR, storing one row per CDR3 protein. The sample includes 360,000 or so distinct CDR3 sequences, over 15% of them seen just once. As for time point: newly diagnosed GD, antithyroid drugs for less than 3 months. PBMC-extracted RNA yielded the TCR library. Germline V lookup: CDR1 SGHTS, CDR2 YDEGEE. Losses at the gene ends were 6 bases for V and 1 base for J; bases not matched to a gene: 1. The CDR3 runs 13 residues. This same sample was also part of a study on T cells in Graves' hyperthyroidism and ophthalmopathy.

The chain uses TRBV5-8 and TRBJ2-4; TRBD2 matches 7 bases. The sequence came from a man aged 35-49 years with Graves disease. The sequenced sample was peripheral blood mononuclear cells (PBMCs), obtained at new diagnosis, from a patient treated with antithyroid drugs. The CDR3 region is CASMRGAKNIQYF. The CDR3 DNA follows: TGTGCCAGCATGCGGGGGGCCAAAAACATTCAGTACTTC.